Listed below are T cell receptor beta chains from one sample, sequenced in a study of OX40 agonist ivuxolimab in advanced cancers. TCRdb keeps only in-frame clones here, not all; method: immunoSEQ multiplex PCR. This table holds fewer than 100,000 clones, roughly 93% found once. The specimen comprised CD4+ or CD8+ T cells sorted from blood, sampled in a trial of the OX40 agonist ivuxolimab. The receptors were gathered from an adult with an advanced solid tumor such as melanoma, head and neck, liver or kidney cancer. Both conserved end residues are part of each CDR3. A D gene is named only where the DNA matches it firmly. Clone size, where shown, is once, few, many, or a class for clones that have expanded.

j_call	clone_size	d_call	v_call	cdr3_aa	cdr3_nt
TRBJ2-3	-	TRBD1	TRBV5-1	CASSPRTGTTDTQYF	TGCGCCAGCAGCCCACGGACAGGGACCACAGATACGCAGTATTTT
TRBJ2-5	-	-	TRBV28	CASSRGPHETQYF	TGTGCCAGCAGCCGGGGACCCCACGAGACCCAGTACTTC
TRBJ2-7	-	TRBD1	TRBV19	CASSPGQGAYMNYEQYF	TGTGCCAGTAGTCCGGGACAGGGTGCCTACATGAACTACGAGCAGTACTTC
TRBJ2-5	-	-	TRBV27	CASSFRVPGTQETQYF	TGTGCCAGCAGTTTTAGGGTTCCTGGGACCCAAGAGACCCAGTACTTC
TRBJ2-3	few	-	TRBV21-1	CARGLAGKYF	TGTGCCCGTGGGCTAGCGGGTAAGTATTTT
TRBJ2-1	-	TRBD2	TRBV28	CASSLPSGRGNEQFF	TGTGCCAGCAGCTTGCCTAGCGGGAGGGGAAATGAGCAGTTCTTC
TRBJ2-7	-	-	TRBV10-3	CAISELRVYEQYF	TGTGCCATCAGTGAGCTCAGGGTTTACGAGCAGTACTTC
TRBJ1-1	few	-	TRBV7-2	CASSLRQTAEAFF	TGTGCCAGCAGCTTACGTCAAACAGCTGAAGCTTTCTTT
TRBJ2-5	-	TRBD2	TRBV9	CASSTAGGVMETQYF	TGTGCCAGCAGCACAGCGGGAGGCGTGATGGAGACCCAGTACTTC
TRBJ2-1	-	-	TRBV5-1	CASSYSGSSYNEQFF	TGCGCCAGCAGCTACTCGGGGAGCTCCTACAATGAGCAGTTCTTC
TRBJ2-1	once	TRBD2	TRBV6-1	CASSSSGRYNEQFF	TGTGCCAGCAGTTCTAGCGGGAGGTACAATGAGCAGTTCTTC
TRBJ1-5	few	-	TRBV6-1	CASTPGQGSLPQHF	TGTGCCAGCACCCCCGGGCAGGGGAGTTTGCCCCAGCATTTT
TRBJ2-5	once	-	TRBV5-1	CASTEPYSESQYF	TGCGCCAGCACGGAACCTTACTCAGAGAGCCAGTACTTC
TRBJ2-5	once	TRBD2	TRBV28	CASSGPSGSPGETQYF	TGTGCCAGCAGTGGCCCTAGCGGGAGTCCGGGGGAGACCCAGTACTTC
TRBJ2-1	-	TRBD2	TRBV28	CASSRAGLAGHNEQFF	TGTGCCAGCAGTCGGGCGGGACTAGCGGGACACAATGAGCAGTTCTTC
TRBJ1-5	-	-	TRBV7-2	CASSLIRVGGNQPQHF	TGTGCCAGCAGCCTAATCAGGGTGGGGGGAAATCAGCCCCAGCATTTT
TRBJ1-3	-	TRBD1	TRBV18	CASSPQEGAAGNTIYF	TGTGCCAGCTCACCACAGGAGGGGGCGGCTGGAAACACCATATATTTT
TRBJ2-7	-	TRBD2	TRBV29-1	CSVSNSGRASGEQYF	TGCAGCGTTTCTAATAGCGGGAGGGCCTCGGGCGAGCAGTACTTC
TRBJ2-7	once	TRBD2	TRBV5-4	CASSLDLAGGNEQYF	TGTGCCAGCAGCTTGGATCTTGCGGGAGGGAACGAGCAGTACTTC
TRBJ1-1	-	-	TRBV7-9	CASSFLENTEAFF	TGTGCCAGCAGCTTCTTAGAGAACACTGAAGCTTTCTTT
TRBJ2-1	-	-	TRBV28	CASKLDNEQFF	TGTGCCAGCAAATTGGACAATGAGCAGTTCTTC
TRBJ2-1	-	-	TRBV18	CASSPPERRVAYNEQFF	TGTGCCAGCTCACCACCGGAGCGGAGGGTCGCCTACAATGAGCAGTTCTTC
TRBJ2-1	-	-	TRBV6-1	CASSAPSTSYNEQFF	TGTGCCAGCAGTGCCCCTTCGACTAGCTACAATGAGCAGTTCTTC
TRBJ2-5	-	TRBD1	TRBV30	CAWGTGGGRETQYF	TGTGCCTGGGGGACAGGGGGTGGCAGGGAGACCCAGTACTTC
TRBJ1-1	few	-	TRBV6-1	CASIPRPRNTEAFF	TGTGCCAGCATACCACGACCGAGGAACACTGAAGCTTTCTTT
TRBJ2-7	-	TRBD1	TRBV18	CASSPQGQVSYEQYF	TGTGCCAGCTCACCACAGGGACAGGTTTCCTACGAGCAGTACTTC
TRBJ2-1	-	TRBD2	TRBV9	CASSVASGLTLHEQFF	TGTGCCAGCAGCGTAGCATCGGGACTAACCCTCCATGAGCAGTTCTTC
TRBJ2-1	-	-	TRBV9	CASSVAGVKGNEQFF	TGTGCCAGCAGCGTAGCCGGGGTCAAGGGGAATGAGCAGTTCTTC
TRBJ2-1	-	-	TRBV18	CASSPLAKRRSSYNEQFF	TGTGCCAGCTCACCGTTGGCGAAGAGGCGGAGCTCCTACAATGAGCAGTTCTTC
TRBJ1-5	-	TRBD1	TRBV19	CASTTPGQVWQPQHF	TGTGCCAGTACTACACCGGGACAGGTTTGGCAGCCCCAGCATTTT
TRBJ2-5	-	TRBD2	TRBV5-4	CASSRSGSQETQYF	TGTGCCAGCAGCCGCAGCGGGAGTCAAGAGACCCAGTACTTC
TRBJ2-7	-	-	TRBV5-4	CASSPKGGRPEEQYF	TGTGCCAGCAGCCCTAAAGGGGGACGCCCGGAGGAGCAGTACTTC
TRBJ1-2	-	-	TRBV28	CASSFQGAPNYGYTF	TGTGCCAGCAGTTTTCAGGGCGCTCCTAACTATGGCTACACCTTC
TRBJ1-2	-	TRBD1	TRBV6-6	CASSGTGEWVNTF	TGTGCCAGCAGTGGAACAGGGGAATGGGTGAACACCTTC
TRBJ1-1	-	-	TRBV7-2	CASSSNNRNTEAFF	TGTGCCAGCAGCAGCAATAATCGGAACACTGAAGCTTTCTTT
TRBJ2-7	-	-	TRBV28	CASTLSGGSYEQYF	TGTGCCAGCACTCTTAGTGGGGGCTCCTACGAGCAGTACTTC
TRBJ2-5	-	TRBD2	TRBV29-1	CSVERLATIQETQYF	TGCAGCGTTGAAAGACTAGCGACCATCCAAGAGACCCAGTACTTC
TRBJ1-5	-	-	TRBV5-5	CASSLGPSNQPQHF	TGTGCCAGCAGCCTCGGACCTAGCAATCAGCCCCAGCATTTT
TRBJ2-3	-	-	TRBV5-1	CASSLSGLTDTQYF	TGCGCCAGCAGCCTTAGCGGCCTCACAGATACGCAGTATTTT
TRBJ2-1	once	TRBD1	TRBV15	CATSRTTGGTYNEQFF	TGTGCCACCAGCAGAACCACAGGGGGCACATACAATGAGCAGTTCTTC
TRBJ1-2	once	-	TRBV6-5	CASSPLQGTHGYTF	TGTGCCAGCAGCCCCCTTCAGGGTACCCATGGCTACACCTTC
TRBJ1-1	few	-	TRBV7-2	CASSLDPGRYGEAFF	TGTGCCAGCAGCTTAGATCCAGGCAGGTACGGTGAAGCTTTCTTT
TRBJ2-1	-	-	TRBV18	CASSPRLGSGHEQFF	TGTGCCAGCTCACCAAGGCTAGGTAGTGGCCATGAGCAGTTCTTC
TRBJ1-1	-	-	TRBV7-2	CASSSDRNTEAFF	TGTGCCAGCAGCTCCGACCGGAACACTGAAGCTTTCTTT
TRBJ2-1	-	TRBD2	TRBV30	CASSRRTSGNVNEQFF	TGTGCCTCCAGTCGACGGACTAGCGGGAACGTCAATGAGCAGTTCTTC